This TCR beta chain is drawn from a study of shared clonotypes between healthy human individuals. Study-wide background: Three plates each covered CD4 naive and memory; CD8 naive two, CD8 memory one.

CD4+ cells underwent separation, giving CD45RA+ naive and CD45RA-negative memory subsets. Using immunoSEQ multiplex PCR, the repertoire was profiled, and TCRdb retains in-frame clones only, with some absent. This table has a few million clones, just over 90% appearing once. The length of the CDR3 is 14 residues. V was clipped by 7 bases and J by 3 bases, with 15 bases between them. Germline lookup yields CDR1 SNHLY and CDR2 FYNNEI. The sample taken for sequencing was naive CD4+ T cells sorted from blood. Subset given: CD45RA+ positively selected. This chain uses TRBV2 with TRBJ1-2, with TRBD1 as a possible D gene (5 bases). The receptor was derived from a man between 18 and 29 years old in good health. The CDR3 nucleotides are TGTGCCAGCACCGCCCAGGGAGGGCACTATGGCTACACCTTC. It is translated as CASTAQGGHYGYTF.